This T cell receptor (beta chain) was captured by sequencing in a study of PD-L1 blockade in urothelial cancer. Whole-study context: At 3 weeks after treatment start (second dose) and again at 6 weeks, blood was analyzed.

J lost 12 bases, V lost 3 bases, and 10 bases had no gene match. Germline CDR1 reads SEHNR; CDR2 reads FQNEAQ (reference sequence). CDR3 length: 14 residues. Time point in this sample: peripheral blood 6 weeks after treatment start. This table comes from immunoSEQ multiplex PCR, and its TCRdb copy is limited to in-frame clones, with some not included. This sample yields about 130,000 clones, of which approximately 85% are seen a single time; 2.4% belongs to the top ten. The sequence came from a man between 50 and 59 years old with urothelial cancer. Sequenced here: PBMCs, sampled around atezolizumab (anti-PD-L1) treatment. The rearrangement joins TRBV7-9 to TRBJ2-1, with TRBD2 matching over 8 bases. The CDR3 here is CASSLAGGPSGQFF. For the CDR3, the DNA is TGTGCCAGCAGCTTGGCGGGAGGCCCGTCGGGGCAGTTCTTC.